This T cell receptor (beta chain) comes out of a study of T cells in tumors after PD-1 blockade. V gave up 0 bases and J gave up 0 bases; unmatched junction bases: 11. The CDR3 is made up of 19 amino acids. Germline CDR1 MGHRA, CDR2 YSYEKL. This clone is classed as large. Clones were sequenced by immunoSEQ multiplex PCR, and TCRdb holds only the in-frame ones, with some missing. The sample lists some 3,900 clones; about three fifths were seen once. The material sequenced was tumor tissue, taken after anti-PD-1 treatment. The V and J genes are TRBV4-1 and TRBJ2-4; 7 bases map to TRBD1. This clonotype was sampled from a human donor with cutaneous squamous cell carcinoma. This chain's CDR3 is CASSQELQGTSLAKNIQYF. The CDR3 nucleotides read TGCGCCAGCAGCCAAGAATTACAGGGGACGTCTCTAGCCAAAAACATTCAGTACTTC.